This T cell receptor beta chain emerged from a study of blood T cell repertoires in COVID-19. Study in general: The origin of the acute and convalescent COVID-19 samples was the United States, Italy and Spain. In each case, the material was cDNA or gDNA derived from T cells, B-cell-depleted T cells, or PBMCs.

V shed 6 bases and J 9 bases; nucleotides not matched to a gene: 10. Germline loops: CDR1 PRHDT, CDR2 FYEKMQ (reference sequence). This CDR3 region has 14 residues. Only in-frame clones appear in the TCRdb table, and some are missing; sequencing was by immunoSEQ multiplex PCR. The table lists hundreds of thousands of clones, about 85% of them singletons, with 4.1% in the top ten. The sequencing input was peripheral blood. The source is a woman between 50 and 59 years old with active or convalescent COVID-19. The chain is built from TRBV13 and TRBJ2-3; TRBD2 agrees at 9 bases. The CDR3 region is CASSSTGLATTQYF. In DNA, the CDR3 is TGTGCCAGCAGTTCGACGGGACTAGCTACCACGCAGTATTTT.